The source of this TCR beta chain is a study of blood T cell repertoires in COVID-19. In the study overall: The analysed material was cDNA or gDNA that came from T cells, B-cell-depleted T cells, or PBMCs.

Per the germline V gene, CDR1 is MNHEY and CDR2 is SMNVEV (reference sequence). The CDR3 length is 15 residues. V lost 5 bases and J lost 0; bases outside the gene matches: 4. This clone was picked up a small number of times. Authors' analysis steps: Estimation of nucleated cell counts relied on the amplification of reference gene primers. Clones were sequenced by immunoSEQ multiplex PCR, and TCRdb holds only the in-frame ones, with some missing. V, J and clone size are taken as reported in that table, and D and trimming were inferred from the DNA itself. The sample gives more than 65,000 clones, roughly four fifths of which show up once; approximately 27% is in the top ten.

The chain employs TRBV27 and TRBJ1-5; 7 bases align to TRBD1. The source of this sequence is a woman older than 75 with active or convalescent COVID-19. The specimen was peripheral blood. CDR3 in DNA: TGTGCCAGCAGTCATACAGGGGATAGCAATCAGCCCCAGCATTTT. Its translation: CASSHTGDSNQPQHF.